This T cell receptor (beta chain) is drawn from a study of blood T cell repertoires in COVID-19. On the study more broadly: Acute and convalescent COVID-19 specimens originated in the United States, Italy and Spain.

The germline CDR1 and CDR2 sequences are SEHNR and FQNEAQ (reference sequence). The V gene lost 0 bases and the J gene lost 8 bases, with 19 bases spanning the gap. CDR3 size: 16 residues. As processed by the authors: Amplification of reference gene primers provided the estimated nucleated cell counts. Sequencing used immunoSEQ multiplex PCR; TCRdb keeps in-frame clones, though not all of them. From that table come the V and J calls and clone size; the DNA was used to work out D and trimming. The profile shows about 160,000 clones, 82% of them singletons. Participants were aged roughly 18 to 90 years, lived in roughly 25 US areas, and enrolled virtually.

This receptor was obtained from a man between 60 and 75 years old who had recovered from COVID-19. Sequencing input: PBMCs or T cells enriched from blood (not recorded which). This chain connects TRBV7-9 to TRBJ2-5; D is possibly TRBD2 (5 bases). The CDR3 is CASSLALGRDGDTQYF. CDR3 DNA: TGTGCCAGCAGCTTAGCGCTGGGTCGGGATGGGGATACCCAGTACTTC. Looking up the rest from reference TRBV7-9 and TRBJ2-5 gives the full variable domain: DTGVSQNPRHKITKRGQNVTFRCDPISEHNRLYWYRQTLGQGPEFLTYFQNEAQLEKSRLLSDRFSAERPKGSFSTLEIQRTEQGDSAMYLCASSLALGRDGDTQYFGPGTRLLVL.